Listed below are T cell receptor beta chains from one sample, sequenced in a study of neurological immune-mediated disorders. TCRdb passed the 5' RACE reads through MiXCR, listing each CDR3 protein once. This table has tens of thousands of distinct CDR3 sequences, 10% appearing once. The sequenced material came from PBMCs. The receptors stem from a man under 40 in good health. Both conserved end residues are part of each CDR3. The order of the fields is CDR3 protein, CDR3 DNA, J gene, V gene, clone size, D gene. The D gene is left open where the match is weak. Only some rows state a clone size, as once, few, many or a class for expanded clones.

CDR3aa: CSARDLGYQETQYF
CDR3nt: TGCAGTGCTAGAGATCTAGGTTACCAAGAGACCCAGTACTTC
j_gene: TRBJ2-5
v_gene: TRBV20-1
abundance: many
d_gene: -

CDR3aa: CASSQDWTGYGDTQYF
CDR3nt: TGTGCCAGCAGCCAAGACTGGACAGGGTACGGAGATACGCAGTATTTT
j_gene: TRBJ2-3
v_gene: TRBV14
abundance: many
d_gene: TRBD1

CDR3aa: CSAGTSHNEQFF
CDR3nt: TGCAGTGCGGGGACTAGCCACAATGAGCAGTTCTTC
j_gene: TRBJ2-1
v_gene: TRBV20-1
abundance: many
d_gene: TRBD2

CDR3aa: CASSPPGHDSGEKLFF
CDR3nt: TGTGCCAGCTCACCCCCGGGGCACGATTCTGGTGAAAAACTGTTTTTT
j_gene: TRBJ1-4
v_gene: TRBV18
abundance: many
d_gene: -

CDR3aa: CASSPPSQQETQYF
CDR3nt: TGTGCCAGCTCACCACCTTCCCAGCAAGAGACCCAGTACTTC
j_gene: TRBJ2-5
v_gene: TRBV18
abundance: many
d_gene: -

CDR3aa: CASSLTPSYEQYF
CDR3nt: TGTGCCAGCAGTTTGACTCCCTCCTACGAGCAGTACTTC
j_gene: TRBJ2-7
v_gene: TRBV27
abundance: many
d_gene: -

CDR3aa: CASSTDIGETQYF
CDR3nt: TGCGCCAGCAGCACGGACATTGGAGAGACCCAGTACTTC
j_gene: TRBJ2-5
v_gene: TRBV5-1
abundance: many
d_gene: -

CDR3aa: CATGRGAYNEQFF
CDR3nt: TGTGCCACCGGGCGGGGGGCCTACAATGAGCAGTTCTTC
j_gene: TRBJ2-1
v_gene: TRBV24-1
abundance: many
d_gene: TRBD2

CDR3aa: CASSWTGELFF
CDR3nt: TGTGCCAGCAGTTGGACCGGGGAGCTGTTTTTT
j_gene: TRBJ2-2
v_gene: TRBV12-3/TRBV12-4
abundance: many
d_gene: -

CDR3aa: CASSSPDRAKAPLHF
CDR3nt: TGTGCCAGCAGTTCCCCGGACAGGGCGAAGGCACCCCTCCACTTT
j_gene: TRBJ1-6
v_gene: TRBV28
abundance: few
d_gene: TRBD1

CDR3aa: CARTYGYTF
CDR3nt: TGTGCCAGGACCTATGGCTACACCTTC
j_gene: TRBJ1-2
v_gene: TRBV7-9
abundance: many
d_gene: -

CDR3aa: CSVENSADEQYF
CDR3nt: TGCAGCGTTGAGAATTCTGCCGACGAGCAGTACTTC
j_gene: TRBJ2-7
v_gene: TRBV29-1
abundance: -
d_gene: -

CDR3aa: CASSQGLAANYGYTF
CDR3nt: TGCGCCAGCAGCCAAGGGCTTGCGGCCAACTATGGCTACACCTTC
j_gene: TRBJ1-2
v_gene: TRBV4-3
abundance: many
d_gene: -

CDR3aa: CAISEPLQGTADTQYF
CDR3nt: TGTGCCATCAGTGAGCCCCTCCAGGGGACAGCAGATACGCAGTATTTT
j_gene: TRBJ2-3
v_gene: TRBV10-3
abundance: many
d_gene: TRBD1

CDR3aa: CASSELRGGSYNSPLHF
CDR3nt: TGTGCCAGCAGTGAATTACGTGGGGGATCCTATAATTCACCCCTCCACTTT
j_gene: TRBJ1-6
v_gene: TRBV25-1
abundance: many
d_gene: -

CDR3aa: CASSLAPDTQYF
CDR3nt: TGTGCCAGCAGCTTAGCCCCGGATACGCAGTATTTT
j_gene: TRBJ2-3
v_gene: TRBV7-9
abundance: many
d_gene: -

CDR3aa: CASSRGLALYNEQFF
CDR3nt: TGTGCCAGCAGCCGAGGACTAGCGCTCTACAATGAGCAGTTCTTC
j_gene: TRBJ2-1
v_gene: TRBV6-5
abundance: many
d_gene: TRBD2

CDR3aa: CASSGGLGSYEQYF
CDR3nt: TGCGCCAGCAGCGGGGGCCTAGGCTCCTACGAGCAGTACTTC
j_gene: TRBJ2-7
v_gene: TRBV5-1
abundance: many
d_gene: -

CDR3aa: CASSHPERAEQFF
CDR3nt: TGTGCCAGCAGCCACCCGGAGAGAGCCGAGCAGTTCTTC
j_gene: TRBJ2-1
v_gene: TRBV7-9
abundance: many
d_gene: -

CDR3aa: CASSLRALRDKNIQYF
CDR3nt: TGTGCCAGCAGTTTGAGGGCGCTGAGGGACAAAAACATTCAGTACTTC
j_gene: TRBJ2-4
v_gene: TRBV28
abundance: many
d_gene: -

CDR3aa: CSARGGLAPDTQYF
CDR3nt: TGCAGTGCTAGAGGAGGCTTAGCCCCAGATACGCAGTATTTT
j_gene: TRBJ2-3
v_gene: TRBV20-1
abundance: many
d_gene: -

CDR3aa: CASSDEGLAGVNEQFF
CDR3nt: TGTGCCAGCAGTGACGAGGGACTAGCGGGAGTCAATGAGCAGTTCTTC
j_gene: TRBJ2-1
v_gene: TRBV9
abundance: many
d_gene: TRBD2

CDR3aa: CASSNSGNEKLFF
CDR3nt: TGTGCCAGCAGCAACTCAGGAAATGAAAAACTGTTTTTT
j_gene: TRBJ1-4
v_gene: TRBV7-9
abundance: many
d_gene: -

CDR3aa: CASSFSAVEETQYF
CDR3nt: TGTGCCAGCAGCTTTTCGGCGGTCGAAGAGACCCAGTACTTC
j_gene: TRBJ2-5
v_gene: TRBV7-2
abundance: few
d_gene: -

CDR3aa: CASSLKGASPTNTGELFF
CDR3nt: TGTGCCAGCAGCTTAAAGGGCGCTAGCCCTACGAACACCGGGGAGCTGTTTTTT
j_gene: TRBJ2-2
v_gene: TRBV7-3
abundance: -
d_gene: -

CDR3aa: CSAREGARGHHGYTF
CDR3nt: TGCAGTGCTAGAGAGGGGGCCCGGGGACACCATGGCTACACCTTC
j_gene: TRBJ1-2
v_gene: TRBV20-1
abundance: many
d_gene: -

CDR3aa: CSARDKSGQSYYGYTF
CDR3nt: TGCAGTGCTAGAGACAAATCTGGACAGTCCTACTATGGCTACACCTTC
j_gene: TRBJ1-2
v_gene: TRBV20-1
abundance: many
d_gene: -

CDR3aa: CASSYTGGPSYEQYF
CDR3nt: TGTGCCAGCAGTTACACAGGGGGCCCCTCCTACGAGCAGTACTTC
j_gene: TRBJ2-7
v_gene: TRBV27
abundance: many
d_gene: TRBD1